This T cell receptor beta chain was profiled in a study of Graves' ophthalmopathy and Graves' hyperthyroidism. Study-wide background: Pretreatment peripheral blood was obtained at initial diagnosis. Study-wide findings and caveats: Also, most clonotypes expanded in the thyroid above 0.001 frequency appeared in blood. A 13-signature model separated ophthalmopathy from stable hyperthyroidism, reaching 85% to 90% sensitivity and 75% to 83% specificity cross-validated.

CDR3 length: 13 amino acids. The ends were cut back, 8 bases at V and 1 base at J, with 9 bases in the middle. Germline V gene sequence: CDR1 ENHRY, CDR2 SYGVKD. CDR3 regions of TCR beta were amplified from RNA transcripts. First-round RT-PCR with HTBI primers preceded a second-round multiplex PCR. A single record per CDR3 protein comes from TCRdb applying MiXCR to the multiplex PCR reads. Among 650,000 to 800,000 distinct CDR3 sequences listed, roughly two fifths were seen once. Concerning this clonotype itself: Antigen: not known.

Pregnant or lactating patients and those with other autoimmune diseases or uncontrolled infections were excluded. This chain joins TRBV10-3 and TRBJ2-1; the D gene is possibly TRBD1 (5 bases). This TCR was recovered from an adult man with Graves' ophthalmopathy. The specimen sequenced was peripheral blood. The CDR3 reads CAIGPGSYNEQFF. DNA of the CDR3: TGTGCCATCGGGCCAGGGTCCTACAATGAGCAGTTCTTC.